This entry describes one T cell receptor (beta chain). The sample originates from a study of blood T cell repertoires in COVID-19. Study at large: Material from acute and convalescent COVID-19 was sourced from the United States, Italy and Spain. Nucleic acid was either cDNA or gDNA, and it came from T cells, B-cell-depleted T cells, or PBMCs.

How the authors handled the data: From reference gene primer amplification, estimates of nucleated cell counts were derived. Produced via immunoSEQ multiplex PCR; TCRdb's table is partial and in-frame only. V and J calls and clone size come straight from that table; D and trimming were deduced from the DNA. The sample comprises around 250,000 clones, roughly 80% of which are singletons, and about 3.2% rests with the top ten. The sequenced sample was peripheral blood. This receptor was identified in a woman aged 18-29 years with acute or convalescent COVID-19.

CDR3 nucleotide sequence: TGCGCCAGCAGCTTGGCTAGCGGGAGGAGTGAAGATACGCAGTATTTT. Its translation is CASSLASGRSEDTQYF. V usage is TRBV5-1 and J usage is TRBJ2-3; 11 positions agree with TRBD2. J was trimmed by 5 bases and V by 0 bases; bases with no gene match: 5. The germline V gene encodes CDR1 SGHRS and CDR2 YFSETQ. The CDR3 is made up of 16 amino acids.